Below are 29 T cell receptor beta chains sequenced from a single sample in a study of CD8+CD57+ T cells in acquired aplastic anemia. According to the study, genomic DNA was the template for TCR beta VDJ and CDR3 profiling. Each CDR3 protein is one row after TCRdb ran MiXCR on the reads. The sample lists around 190,000 distinct CDR3 sequences; roughly half were seen once. The sequenced sample was sorted CD4+, CD8+, or CD8+CD57+ T cells (not recorded which) from PBMCs. The receptors stem from a human donor in good health, serving as a control.

This rearrangement joins TRBV6-6 to TRBJ1-5; D not certain. CDR1 MNHNY and CDR2 SVGAGI come from the germline V gene (reference sequence). V lost 6 bases, J lost 5 bases, and 8 bases lay in between. The CDR3 length is 12 residues. The chain's CDR3 is CASRIEDQPQHF. The CDR3 nucleotides are TGTGCCAGCAGAATAGAGGATCAGCCCCAGCATTTT.

The V and J genes are TRBV2 and TRBJ1-3; no reliable D call. CDR3 length equals 15 residues. Germline CDR1 is SNHLY and CDR2 is FYNNEI. Trimming left V 3 bases short and J 2 bases short, with 11 bases between. This CDR3 is CASSEFGLAGNTIYF. CDR3 sequence (DNA): TGTGCCAGCAGTGAGTTTGGTCTGGCTGGAAACACCATATATTTT. The full variable domain, rest sourced from reference TRBV2 and TRBJ1-3, is EPEVTQTPSHQVTQMGQEVILRCVPISNHLYFYWYRQILGQKVEFLVSFYNNEISEKSEIFDDQFSVERPDGSNFTLKIRSTKLEDSAMYFCASSEFGLAGNTIYFGEGSWLTVV.

This clonotype was counted at least ten times. The gene calls are TRBV7-9 and TRBJ2-1; TRBD1 matches at 8 bases. This CDR3 comprises 12 residues. The germline V gene has CDR1 SEHNR and CDR2 FQNEAQ (reference sequence). J lost 12 bases, V lost 7 bases, and 8 bases had no gene match. CDR3 bases: TGTGCCAGCAACCCAGGACAGGGACGGCAGTTCTTC. This encodes CASNPGQGRQFF.

In its sample, this clonotype was seen many times. As DNA, the CDR3 is TGTGCCAGCAGCCCCGATGCTTCACGAGCCTCCTACGAGCAGTACTTC. It encodes CASSPDASRASYEQYF. This chain uses TRBV5-6 with TRBJ2-7, with no clear D. Germline CDR1 SGHDT, CDR2 YYEEEE. This CDR3 has 16 amino acids. V was pared by 4 bases and J by 0 bases, with 17 bases between.

CDR3 in DNA: TGTGCCAGCAGTGAGTTTGGGCGGGAGCTATACAATGAGCAGTTCTTC. Translated, it gives CASSEFGRELYNEQFF. This rearrangement joins TRBV2 to TRBJ2-1; the match to TRBD2 covers 7 bases. V gave up 3 bases and J gave up 4 bases; unmatched junction bases: 9. Germline values: CDR1 SNHLY, CDR2 FYNNEI. The CDR3 has 16 residues.

The gene calls are TRBV24-1 and TRBJ2-1; 7 nucleotides align to TRBD1. Per germline, CDR1 KGHDR and CDR2 SFDVKD. This CDR3 is 12 amino acids long. V gave up 3 bases and J gave up 14 bases; unmatched junction bases: 6. Here the CDR3 reads CATSDRQGKKFF. CDR3 sequence (DNA): TGTGCCACCAGTGATCGACAGGGAAAGAAGTTCTTC.

In this sample, this clonotype turned up many times. CDR3 amino acids: CASRPVIQETQYF. CDR3 nucleotides: TGTGCCAGCAGACCCGTGATCCAAGAGACCCAGTACTTC. The rearrangement joins TRBV5-6 to TRBJ2-5; D unresolved. Trimming took off 5 bases at V and 1 base at J, with 9 bases between the two ends. The CDR3 consists of 13 residues. Per germline, CDR1 SGHDT and CDR2 YYEEEE. The full variable domain, in which reference TRBV5-6 and TRBJ2-5 provide the parts outside the CDR3, is DAGVTQSPTHLIKTRGQQVTLRCSPKSGHDTVSWYQQALGQGPQFIFQYYEEEERQRGNFPDRFSGHQFPNYSSELNVNALLLGDSALYLCASRPVIQETQYFGPGTRLLVL.

This clonotype was detected many times. The CDR3 bases are TGCGCCAGCAGCTTGACAGGAGAGTCTTACACTGAAGCTTTCTTT. This translates into CASSLTGESYTEAFF. The chain recombines TRBV5-1 with TRBJ1-1, with D possibly being TRBD1 (5 bases). V shed 1 base and J shed 3 bases, with 13 bases lying between them. This CDR3 is built from 15 residues. The V gene's germline CDR1 is SGHRS and CDR2 YFSETQ.

This clonotype was seen ten or more times. The gene calls are TRBV12-3 or TRBV12-4 and TRBJ1-2; D not resolved. V was pared by 3 bases and J by 2 bases, with 4 bases between. CDR3 size: 12 residues. CDR3 DNA: TGTGCCAGCAGTTTCCGGAACTATGGCTACACCTTC. As protein: CASSFRNYGYTF.

This clonotype was seen at least ten times. V gene TRBV24-1 combines with J gene TRBJ2-1, with 9 bases identical to TRBD1. The germline CDR1 and CDR2 sequences are KGHDR and SFDVKD. V shed 4 bases, J shed 5 bases, and the junction held 8 bases outside the gene matches. This CDR3 spans 16 amino acids. DNA of the CDR3: TGTGCCACCAGTGACCGCGGGACAGGGTTCGACAATGAGCAGTTCTTC. Its translation: CATSDRGTGFDNEQFF.

V usage is TRBV10-3 and J usage is TRBJ2-7, with TRBD1 matching 10 bases. The V gene's germline CDR1 is ENHRY and CDR2 SYGVKD. Trimming removed 0 bases from V and 6 bases from J; junction bases left unmatched: 8. The CDR3 contains 16 residues. CDR3 amino acids: CAISESPGQGSSEQYF. The CDR3 bases are TGTGCCATCAGTGAGTCACCGGGACAGGGGAGTTCCGAGCAGTACTTC.

This clonotype was recorded a few times. Germline is not matched at one junction end, which may reflect a read error. The gene calls are TRBV9 and TRBJ2-7; possibly TRBD1 for D (6 bases). The V gene's germline CDR1 is SGDLS and CDR2 YYNGEE. The CDR3 runs 8 residues. In DNA, the CDR3 is TGCCAGGGGTCCGAGCAGTACTTC. Translated: CQGSEQYF. Full variable domain (remainder filled in from reference TRBV9 and TRBJ2-7): DSGVTQTPKHLITATGQRVTLRCSPRSGDLSVYWYQQSLDQGLQFLIQYYNGEERAKGNILERFSAQQFPDLHSELNLSSLELGDSALYFCQGSEQYFGPGTRLTVT.

The chain couples TRBV20-1 to TRBJ2-7, with D tentatively TRBD1 (5 bases). Germline assignment: CDR1 DFQATT and CDR2 SNEGSKA (reference sequence). Trimming shortened V by 1 base and J by 6 bases, and 16 bases separated the two germline ends. The CDR3 is made up of 14 amino acids. In DNA, the CDR3 is TGCAGTGCTAGAGGTAAACAGGTACAGGTCGAGCAGTACTTC. It encodes CSARGKQVQVEQYF.

The chain links TRBV28 to TRBJ1-1; 7 nucleotides agree with TRBD1. Germline CDR1 is MDHEN and CDR2 is SYDVKM. This CDR3 has 15 amino acids. The trim removed 7 bases at V and 1 base at J, leaving 9 bases unmatched. The CDR3 sequence is CASTSGQLQNTEAFF. The CDR3 DNA follows: TGTGCCAGCACCTCGGGACAGCTTCAGAACACTGAAGCTTTCTTT. Full variable domain (remainder filled in from reference TRBV28 and TRBJ1-1): DVKVTQSSRYLVKRTGEKVFLECVQDMDHENMFWYRQDPGLGLRLIYFSYDVKMKEKGDIPEGYSVSREKKERFSLILESASTNQTSMYLCASTSGQLQNTEAFFGQGTRLTVV.

The chain recombines TRBV9 with TRBJ1-5; TRBD1 agrees at 10 bases. Trimming removed 0 bases from V and 6 bases from J; junction bases left unmatched: 3. The CDR3 has 15 amino acids. Germline V CDR1 and CDR2: SGDLS, YYNGEE. CDR3 loop: CASSVGQGASQPQHF. The DNA of the CDR3 is TGTGCCAGCAGCGTAGGACAGGGGGCAAGTCAGCCCCAGCATTTT.

Regarding this clonotype: The conserved phenylalanine or tryptophan normally closing the CDR3 is absent here, so this likely arose from a read error. This rearrangement joins TRBV7-8 to TRBJ1-2, with D perhaps matching TRBD1 (5 bases). The V end was cut by 5 bases, the J end by 8 bases, with 24 bases between. Per the germline V gene, CDR1 is SGHVS and CDR2 is FQNEAQ. This CDR3 has 16 residues. In DNA form, the CDR3 reads TGTGCCAGCAGCCCAGGGTCAGCCAAACGGCAGAGCGGCTACACCCTC. It encodes CASSPGSAKRQSGYTL.

The rearrangement joins TRBV25-1 to TRBJ2-7, with TRBD1 as a possible D gene (6 bases). There are 18 residues in the CDR3. V lost 2 bases to trimming and J lost 3 bases, with 23 bases between them. Germline loops: CDR1 MGHDK, CDR2 SYGVNS. This chain's CDR3 is CASSEGVRDTTENYEQYF. The CDR3 region has the DNA TGTGCCAGCAGTGAAGGCGTAAGGGACACCACCGAGAACTACGAGCAGTACTTC.

Many counts were recorded for this clonotype. CDR3 DNA: TGTGCCACCACAGGGGTGAGAACTAATGAAAAACTGTTTTTT. As protein: CATTGVRTNEKLFF. The chain combines TRBV6-1 with TRBJ1-4, with 7 bases fitting TRBD1. The CDR3 spans 14 residues. V was pared by 10 bases and J by 1 base, with 6 bases of the junction left unmatched. CDR1 and CDR2 from the germline V gene are MNHNS and SASEGT.

The chain combines TRBV5-1 with TRBJ1-2; the D gene is possibly TRBD1 (5 bases). CDR1 and CDR2 (germline): SGHRS, YFSETQ. The CDR3 is 14 residues long. V lost 1 base and J lost 7, with 14 bases in between. The CDR3: CASSLWGESSGYTF. In DNA, the CDR3 is TGCGCCAGCAGCTTGTGGGGGGAATCCTCTGGCTACACCTTC.

V and J are TRBV14 and TRBJ2-3; 11 bases map to TRBD2. Germline V gene sequence: CDR1 SGHDN, CDR2 FVKESK. The CDR3 loop spans 16 amino acids. V trimming: 2 bases; J trimming: 5 bases; junction bases outside the gene matches: 6. CDR3 protein: CASSQRPLAGGDTQYF. In nucleotides, the CDR3 is TGTGCCAGCAGCCAACGTCCGCTAGCGGGGGGAGATACGCAGTATTTT.

The chain couples TRBV10-2 to TRBJ2-1, with D possibly matching TRBD2 (6 bases). There are 15 residues in the CDR3. Germline V CDR1 and CDR2: WSHSY, SAAADI. With 5 bases removed from V and 6 bases from J, the gap between germline ends came to 17 bases. CDR3 in DNA: TGCGCCAGCAGTATCCGCCCTGGGACTCCCAATGAGCAGTTCTTC. Translation gives CASSIRPGTPNEQFF.

This clonotype was recorded only once. The chain employs TRBV25-1 and TRBJ1-2; D is ambiguous. Trimming stripped 6 bases from V and 5 bases from J, with 16 bases between. Germline loops: CDR1 MGHDK, CDR2 SYGVNS. The CDR3 consists of 14 residues. DNA for the CDR3: TGTGCCAGCAGCCCTAAGGAGGCAGCTTATGGCTACACCTTC. Translated: CASSPKEAAYGYTF.

The chain combines TRBV9 with TRBJ2-3, with D possibly being TRBD2 (5 bases). The germline V and J ends were trimmed by 6 bases and 7 bases, with 15 bases remaining between them. Per the germline V gene, CDR1 is SGDLS and CDR2 is YYNGEE. The CDR3 runs to 13 residues. CDR3 nucleotides: TGTGCCAGCACCCTGAGTCCGGGGAATACGCAGTATTTT. Protein product: CASTLSPGNTQYF.

This clonotype was seen once. The gene calls are TRBV9 and TRBJ2-5, with D perhaps TRBD2 (5 bases). Trimming took off 4 bases at V and 0 bases at J, with 10 bases between the two ends. The germline V gene has CDR1 SGDLS and CDR2 YYNGEE. This CDR3 contains 14 residues. This CDR3 is CASSLTGYQETQYF. The CDR3 nucleotides read TGTGCCAGCAGCTTAACGGGGTACCAAGAGACCCAGTACTTC.

This clonotype appeared a few times. The CDR3 DNA follows: TGTGCCATCAGTGAGACAGGGACTGAAGCTTTCTTT. Translated, it gives CAISETGTEAFF. The V and J genes are TRBV10-3 and TRBJ1-1; possibly TRBD1 for D (6 bases). The CDR3 sequence is 12 residues long. Trimming removed 2 bases at V and 5 bases at J, with 6 bases between. Germline CDR1 reads ENHRY; CDR2 reads SYGVKD.

This clonotype was seen ten or more times. This rearrangement joins TRBV5-8 to TRBJ1-4, with 7 nucleotides matching TRBD1. V lost 0 bases and J lost 10; bases outside the gene matches: 9. The CDR3 is 15 amino acids. Germline CDR1 reads SGHTS; CDR2 reads YDEGEE. This chain's CDR3 is CASSLGQGVEGKLFF. As DNA, the CDR3 is TGTGCCAGCAGCTTGGGACAGGGAGTGGAAGGAAAACTGTTTTTT.

This chain connects TRBV5-1 to TRBJ2-1; 13 nucleotides align to TRBD2. Unmatched junction bases numbered 5, after V lost 0 bases and J lost 2 bases. This CDR3 spans 18 amino acids. CDR1 and CDR2 from the germline V gene are SGHRS and YFSETQ. CDR3 DNA sequence: TGCGCCAGCAGCTTGGGACGGACTAGCGGGGGACCCTACAATGAGCAGTTCTTC. Its translation is CASSLGRTSGGPYNEQFF.

The chain joins TRBV2 to TRBJ1-2; possibly TRBD1 for D (5 bases). The CDR3 is 13 amino acids. The V and J ends lost 3 bases and 5 bases respectively, with 10 bases between them. Per the germline V gene, CDR1 is SNHLY and CDR2 is FYNNEI. The CDR3 reads CASSDPTEYGYTF. In DNA, the CDR3 is TGTGCCAGCAGTGACCCGACAGAATATGGCTACACCTTC.

V gene TRBV7-8 combines with J gene TRBJ1-4; D is perhaps TRBD1 (5 bases). The ends were cut back, 5 bases at V and 8 bases at J, with 21 bases in the middle. The CDR3 runs to 16 residues. Per germline, CDR1 SGHVS and CDR2 FQNEAQ. CDR3 loop: CASSLGIGVGGEKLFF. The CDR3 DNA is TGTGCCAGCAGCCTAGGGATAGGGGTTGGCGGGGAAAAACTGTTTTTT.